Each of the 15 T cell receptor beta chains below was sequenced from the same sample in a study of T cell repertoires in cytomegalovirus infection. Each CDR3 protein gets one entry after TCRdb re-called the reads with MiXCR. The sample lists roughly 320,000 distinct CDR3 sequences, roughly 9.5% occurring once. The sample was PBMCs. These receptors came from a human donor in good health (CMV status not recorded). Some clones in this sample may be carry-over from other donors' samples.

This sequence joins TRBV29-1 and TRBJ1-4, with D possibly being TRBD1 (5 bases). This CDR3 spans 13 amino acids. The ends were cut back, 4 bases at V and 8 bases at J, with 14 bases in the middle. Looked up from germline, CDR1 is SQVTM and CDR2 is ANQGSEA. The CDR3 region is CSVGGTGEEKLFF. CDR3 coding DNA: TGCAGCGTTGGGGGGACCGGGGAGGAAAAACTGTTTTTT.

This clonotype was counted only a few times. The J gene is TRBJ1-1, the V gene TRBV27; 7 bases line up with TRBD1. The CDR3 totals 13 residues. The junction had 4 bases not matched to a gene; V was cut back by 6 bases and J by 3 bases. Germline V gives CDR1 MNHEY, CDR2 SMNVEV (reference sequence). The CDR3 DNA is TGTGCCAGCAGAGGGGGCTCGGACACTGAAGCTTTCTTT. Protein sequence: CASRGGSDTEAFF.

This clonotype was seen only a few times. The rearrangement joins TRBV30 to TRBJ2-2; perhaps TRBD2 as D (5 bases). The length of the CDR3 is 15 residues. V lost 6 bases, J lost 5 bases, and 19 bases lay in between. Germline V gives CDR1 GTSNPN, CDR2 SVGIG (reference sequence). The CDR3 region has the DNA TGTGCCTGCAATAAGGACGGCCGGAGGACCGGGGAGCTGTTTTTT. Translated, it gives CACNKDGRRTGELFF.

V gene TRBV7-2 combines with J gene TRBJ2-7, with TRBD2 identical over 9 bases. This CDR3 region has 15 residues. CDR1 and CDR2 from the germline V gene are SGHTA and FQGNSA. The V segment lost 2 bases and the J segment 7 bases; nucleotides outside the gene matches: 9. The CDR3 sequence is CASSLMGGGGGEQYF. In DNA form, the CDR3 reads TGTGCCAGCAGCTTAATGGGCGGGGGGGGGGGGGAGCAGTACTTC.

This clonotype was observed many times. The V call is TRBV12-3 or TRBV12-4, the J call TRBJ1-1; weak D call: TRBD1 (5 bases). The CDR3 length is 13 residues. The ends were cut back, 7 bases at V and 6 bases at J, with 15 bases in the middle. The CDR3 loop is CASNPGTGAEAFF. The CDR3 coding sequence is TGTGCCAGCAACCCCGGGACCGGCGCTGAAGCTTTCTTT.

Ten or more counts support this clonotype. The chain joins TRBV7-2 to TRBJ2-1; 7 bases are a match to TRBD1. V dropped 1 base and J dropped 3; count of bases not matched to a gene: 6. Germline V lookup: CDR1 SGHTA, CDR2 FQGNSA. The CDR3 consists of 16 residues. CDR3 in amino acids: CASSLDGTALYNEQFF. The DNA of the CDR3 is TGTGCCAGCAGCTTAGATGGGACAGCTCTCTACAATGAGCAGTTCTTC.

This clonotype was seen more than once but under ten times. This sequence joins TRBV29-1 and TRBJ1-2; no reliable D call. Trimming took 2 bases from V and 2 from J, leaving 12 bases between them. Germline loops: CDR1 SQVTM, CDR2 ANQGSEA. The CDR3 sequence is 14 residues long. The CDR3 loop reads CSVEKLTVNYGYTF. The CDR3 nucleotides read TGCAGCGTTGAAAAGTTAACAGTCAACTATGGCTACACCTTC.

This clonotype was observed at least ten times. V is TRBV7-2 and J is TRBJ2-5; 9 nucleotides agree with TRBD1. Germline assignment: CDR1 SGHTA and CDR2 FQGNSA. V trimming: 3 bases; J trimming: 1 base; junction bases outside the gene matches: 6. This CDR3 comprises 16 residues. The CDR3 sequence: CASSLGQGGSQETQYF. The CDR3 bases are TGTGCCAGCAGCTTGGGACAGGGAGGTTCCCAAGAGACCCAGTACTTC.

Of note for this clonotype: One junction end does not reproduce the germline sequence, and a read error may be involved. V and J are TRBV7-2 and TRBJ1-2; tentative D call: TRBD1 (6 bases). CDR1 SGHTA and CDR2 FQGNSA come from the germline V gene. The CDR3 runs to 15 residues. The CDR3 here is CASSRRGTSNYDYTF. CDR3 coding DNA: TGTGCCAGCAGTCGGAGGGGGACATCTAACTATGACTACACCTTC.

This clonotype occurred many times. The J gene is TRBJ2-1, the V gene TRBV28; TRBD2 matches 9 bases. The V gene end was trimmed by 7 bases and the J gene end by 7 bases; junction bases not matched to a gene: 8. The CDR3 has 14 residues. The germline gives CDR1 MDHEN, CDR2 SYDVKM. The chain's CDR3 is CASTISGRENEQFF. CDR3 DNA: TGTGCCAGCACGATTAGCGGGAGAGAAAATGAGCAGTTCTTC.

This clonotype appeared many times. This sequence joins TRBV7-2 and TRBJ1-3; D ambiguous. This CDR3 contains 16 residues. CDR1 and CDR2 (germline): SGHTA, FQGNSA. V shed 1 base and J shed 0 bases, with 10 bases lying between them. The CDR3 spells CASSLGPLASGNTIYF. The CDR3 DNA reads TGTGCCAGCAGCTTAGGACCCCTCGCCTCTGGAAACACCATATATTTT.

This clonotype came up many times. V and J are TRBV7-2 and TRBJ2-1, with 9 positions matching TRBD2. This CDR3 comprises 15 residues. CDR1 and CDR2 from the germline V gene are SGHTA and FQGNSA. V trimming: 7 bases; J trimming: 4 bases; junction bases outside the gene matches: 8. The CDR3 nucleotides are TGTGCCAGCACCCGAAGTAGCGGGAGATACAATGAGCAGTTCTTC. Protein sequence: CASTRSSGRYNEQFF. Looking up the rest from reference TRBV7-2 and TRBJ2-1 gives the full variable domain: GAGVSQSPSNKVTEKGKDVELRCDPISGHTALYWYRQSLGQGLEFLIYFQGNSAPDKSGLPSDRFSAERTGGSVSTLTIQRTQQEDSAVYLCASTRSSGRYNEQFFGPGTRLTVL.

This clonotype appeared a few times. This chain connects TRBV4-2 to TRBJ2-3; 7 nucleotides align to TRBD2. Germline CDR1 and CDR2: LGHNA and YNFKEQ. V lost 4 bases and J lost 1; bases outside the gene matches: 8. The CDR3 totals 16 residues. In DNA, the CDR3 is TGTGCCAGCAGCCTCATACTAGCGCCAGGCACAGATACGCAGTATTTT. The encoded protein is CASSLILAPGTDTQYF.

This clonotype was seen at least ten times. The rearrangement uses TRBV7-2 and TRBJ2-1, with 12 bases aligning to TRBD1. In germline, CDR1 is SGHTA, CDR2 FQGNSA. This CDR3 spans 16 amino acids. The V and J ends lost 5 bases and 8 bases, in that order; junction bases with no gene match: 10. The CDR3 bases are TGTGCCAGCAGCCGAGACTCCGGGACAGGGGGCGATGAGCAGTTCTTC. This encodes CASSRDSGTGGDEQFF.

This clonotype was counted at least ten times. This sequence joins TRBV7-9 and TRBJ2-5, with D unresolved. V lost 2 bases and J lost 5, with 9 bases in between. From germline, CDR1 is SEHNR and CDR2 FQNEAQ (reference sequence). The CDR3 is 13 residues long. The CDR3 bases are TGTGCCAGCAGCTTAAGTACCAGGGAGACCCAGTACTTC. Residues: CASSLSTRETQYF.